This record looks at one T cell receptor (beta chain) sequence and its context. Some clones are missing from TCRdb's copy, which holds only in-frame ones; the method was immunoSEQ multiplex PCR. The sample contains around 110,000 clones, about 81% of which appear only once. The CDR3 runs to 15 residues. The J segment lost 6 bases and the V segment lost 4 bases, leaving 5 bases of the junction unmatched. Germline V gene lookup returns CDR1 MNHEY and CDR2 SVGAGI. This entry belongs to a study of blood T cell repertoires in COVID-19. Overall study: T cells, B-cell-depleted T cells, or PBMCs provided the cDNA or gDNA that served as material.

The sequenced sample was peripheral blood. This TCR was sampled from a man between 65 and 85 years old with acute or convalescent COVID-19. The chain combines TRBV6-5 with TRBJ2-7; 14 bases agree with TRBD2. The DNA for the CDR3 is TGTGCCAGCAGTTCGGGACTAGCGGGAGTAGGCGAGCAGTACTTC. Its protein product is CASSSGLAGVGEQYF.